The 11 T cell receptor beta chains presented below share a single source sample, sequenced in a study of vaccination effects on CD4 cells after COVID-19. Antigen specificity for these receptors is unknown. Sequencing was performed with immunoSEQ multiplex PCR; in TCRdb, only in-frame clones are kept and a portion is missing. The repertoire has over 60,000 clones, 74% of them found once; the top ten carry under 2%. Antigen-specific CD4+ T cells were expanded (with viral peptide pools) by the ViraFEST assay ahead of sequencing. Following an approximately 9-day culture, CD4+ T cells were purified. Each participant was given two doses of one vaccine (BNT162b2 or mRNA-1273). Sequences were derived from CD4+ T cells from PBMCs cultured with HCoV-229E spike peptides, sampled after COVID-19 vaccination. The receptor set was obtained from a human donor who received a COVID-19 vaccine.

DNA for the CDR3: TGTGCCAGCAGCTTCGTGACAGACTATGGCTACACCTTC. Its translation: CASSFVTDYGYTF. V usage is TRBV7-4 and J usage is TRBJ1-2; TRBD1 is a possible D gene (5 bases). The CDR3 runs 13 residues. Germline V gene sequence: CDR1 SGHVT, CDR2 SQSDAQ. V dropped 3 bases and J dropped 3 bases, with 8 bases sitting between them.

The chain recombines TRBV6-2 or TRBV6-3 with TRBJ2-7; D is perhaps TRBD1 or TRBD2 (5 bases each). Germline lookup yields CDR1 MNHEY and CDR2 SVGEGT. CDR3 size: 14 residues. V lost 0 bases, J lost 7 bases, and 13 bases lay in between. The DNA of the CDR3 is TGTGCCAGCAGTTACTCGAACGGGGCGGGTGAGCAGTACGTC. Encoded protein: CASSYSNGAGEQYV.

The chain carries TRBV7-2 and TRBJ2-5, with 9 bases identical to TRBD1. V lost 5 bases, J lost 4 bases, and 5 bases stayed unmatched. Germline CDR1 SGHTA, CDR2 FQGNSA. CDR3 length: 14 residues. The CDR3: CASSPGQGRETQYF. CDR3 nucleotide sequence: TGTGCCAGCAGCCCGGGACAGGGCCGAGAGACCCAGTACTTC.

The V call is TRBV9, the J call TRBJ2-3; weak D call: TRBD1 (7 bases). Trimming removed 2 bases from V and 6 bases from J, with 19 bases in between. The CDR3 runs 16 residues. Germline CDR1 reads SGDLS; CDR2 reads YYNGEE. CDR3 loop: CASSVRAGGGRDTQYF. CDR3 coding DNA: TGTGCCAGCAGCGTCCGTGCTGGAGGGGGCCGGGATACGCAGTATTTT.

This clone was observed a handful of times. The chain links TRBV7-3 to TRBJ1-2, with D perhaps TRBD1 (6 bases). Germline lookup yields CDR1 SGHTA and CDR2 FQGTGA. Trimming pared 5 bases from V and 7 bases from J, leaving 14 bases between. This CDR3 has 13 residues. The CDR3 DNA is TGTGCCAGCAGCCAAGGGGGGCGAGGTGGCTACACCTTC. Amino acid sequence: CASSQGGRGGYTF.

This chain connects TRBV19 to TRBJ1-2; TRBD1 might be the D (6 bases). Between the trimmed V and J ends, which lost 1 base and 5 bases, there was a span of 17 bases. Germline loops: CDR1 LNHDA, CDR2 SQIVND (reference sequence). The CDR3 is made up of 16 amino acids. The CDR3 reads CASSIGPLGATYGYTF. DNA of the CDR3: TGTGCCAGTAGTATAGGTCCCCTGGGGGCGACGTATGGCTACACCTTC.

The V and J genes are TRBV25-1 and TRBJ1-2; D remains unclear. The CDR3 runs 13 residues. Trimming left V 4 bases short and J 1 base short, with 7 bases between. Germline CDR1 and CDR2: MGHDK and SYGVNS. DNA of the CDR3: TGTGCCAGCAGTGTCTCCAGTAACTATGGCTACACCTTC. This gives the protein CASSVSSNYGYTF.

The chain employs TRBV5-5 and TRBJ1-2, with D possibly being TRBD1 (6 bases). In germline, CDR1 is SGHKS, CDR2 YYEKEE (reference sequence). The CDR3 consists of 15 residues. V was pared by 5 bases and J by 2 bases, with 16 bases between. CDR3 sequence: CASSSSIQGNYGYTF. The CDR3 DNA reads as TGTGCCAGCAGTTCCTCCATCCAGGGGAACTATGGCTACACCTTC.

There are a few counts of this clone. The chain has TRBV7-2 and TRBJ1-2; D might be TRBD1 (5 bases). V shed 4 bases and J shed 0 bases, with 21 bases lying between them. Germline lookup yields CDR1 SGHTA and CDR2 FQGNSA. CDR3 size: 18 residues. The CDR3 DNA follows: TGTGCCAGCAGCTCACCTCCTCCGGGACTGAGACCTAACTATGGCTACACCTTC. Its translation: CASSSPPPGLRPNYGYTF.

V and J are TRBV30 and TRBJ2-1; possibly TRBD1 for D (6 bases). The CDR3 runs 15 residues. CDR1 GTSNPN and CDR2 SVGIG come from the germline V gene (reference sequence). V was pared by 3 bases and J by 1 base, with 13 bases between. In nucleotides, the CDR3 is TGTGCCTGGAGCCTAACAGGGAAATCCTACAATGAGCAGTTCTTC. It codes for CAWSLTGKSYNEQFF.

V usage is TRBV9 and J usage is TRBJ2-1; TRBD1 matches 8 bases. CDR1 SGDLS and CDR2 YYNGEE come from the germline V gene. V lost 4 bases to trimming and J lost 5 bases; unmatched junction nucleotides: 11. The CDR3 spans 16 residues. CDR3 region: CASSLTTGTGNNEQFF. The CDR3 nucleotides are TGTGCCAGCAGCCTCACGACCGGGACAGGAAACAATGAGCAGTTCTTC.